This T cell receptor (beta chain) was recovered during a study of T-cell reconstitution after alpha-beta-depleted transplantation in children. Using unique molecular identifiers, the investigators prepared the TCRbeta library. MiXCR, run by TCRdb on the PCR reads, gives a single entry per CDR3 protein. The profile shows around 600,000 distinct CDR3 sequences, roughly 10% of them singletons. CDR1 and CDR2 (germline): SGHTA, FQGTGA. The ends were cut back, 2 bases at V and 2 bases at J, with 14 bases in the middle. This CDR3 spans 16 amino acids. The genes are TRBV7-3 and TRBJ2-3, with D uncertain. This TCR derives from a human donor who donated a stem cell graft to a child with acute myeloid leukemia. The material sequenced was PBMCs from the stem cell graft donor, taken from the stem cell graft. DNA of the CDR3: TGTGCCAGCAGCTTATTAGCACTGGCGACCACAGATACGCAGTATTTT. It encodes CASSLLALATTDTQYF.